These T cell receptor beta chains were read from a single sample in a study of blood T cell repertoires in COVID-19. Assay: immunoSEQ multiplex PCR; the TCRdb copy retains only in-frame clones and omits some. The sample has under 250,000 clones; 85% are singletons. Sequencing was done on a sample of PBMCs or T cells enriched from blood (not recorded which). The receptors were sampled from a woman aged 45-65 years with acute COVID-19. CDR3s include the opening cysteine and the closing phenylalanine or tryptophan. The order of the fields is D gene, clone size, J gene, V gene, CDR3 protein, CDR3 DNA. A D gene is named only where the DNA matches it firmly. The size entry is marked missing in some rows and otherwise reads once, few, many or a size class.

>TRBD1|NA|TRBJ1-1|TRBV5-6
CASSPRQGSTEAFF
TGTGCCAGCAGCCCCCGACAGGGAAGCACTGAAGCTTTCTTT
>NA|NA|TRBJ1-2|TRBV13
CASSLVSEGDYGYTF
TGTGCCAGCAGCTTAGTTTCCGAGGGCGACTATGGCTACACCTTC
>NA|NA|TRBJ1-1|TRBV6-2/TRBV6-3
CASSPGGAHTEAFF
TGTGCCAGCAGTCCCGGGGGGGCTCACACTGAAGCTTTCTTT
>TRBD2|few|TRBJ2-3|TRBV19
CASKKSGGRADTQYF
TGTGCCAGTAAAAAAAGCGGGGGAAGGGCGGATACGCAGTATTTT
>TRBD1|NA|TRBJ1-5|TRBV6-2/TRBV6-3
CASSPSQGANQPQHF
TGTGCCAGCAGCCCCTCACAGGGGGCAAATCAGCCCCAGCATTTT
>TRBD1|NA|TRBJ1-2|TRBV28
CASSLRGQGILGGYTF
TGTGCCAGCAGTTTAAGGGGACAGGGAATTTTGGGCGGCTACACCTTC
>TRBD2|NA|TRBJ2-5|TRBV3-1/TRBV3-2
CASSPRTSGGIETQYF
TGTGCCAGCAGCCCGAGGACTAGCGGGGGGATAGAGACCCAGTACTTC
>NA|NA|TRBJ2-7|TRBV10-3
CAIGGNEQYF
TGTGCCATCGGGGGCAACGAGCAGTACTTC
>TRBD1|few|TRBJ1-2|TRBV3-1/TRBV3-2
CASSSYTGEANYGYTF
TGTGCCAGCAGCAGTTACACAGGGGAGGCTAACTATGGCTACACCTTC
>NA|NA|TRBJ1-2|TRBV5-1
CASSPGGGLENGYTF
TGCGCCAGCAGCCCTGGCGGGGGGCTTGAAAATGGCTACACCTTC
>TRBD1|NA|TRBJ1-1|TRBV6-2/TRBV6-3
CASSYSVDRVGTEAFF
TGTGCCAGCAGTTACTCCGTGGACAGGGTAGGGACTGAAGCTTTCTTT
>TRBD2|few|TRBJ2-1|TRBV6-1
CASSEAPAGGSYEQFF
TGTGCCAGCAGTGAAGCGCCTGCGGGGGGGTCTTATGAGCAGTTCTTC
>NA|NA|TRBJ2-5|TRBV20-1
CSARTSETQYF
TGCAGTGCCCGGACATCAGAGACCCAGTACTTC
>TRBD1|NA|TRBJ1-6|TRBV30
CAWGRNRGNSPLHF
TGTGCCTGGGGAAGGAACAGGGGAAATTCACCCCTCCACTTT
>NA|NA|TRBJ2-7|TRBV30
CAWRSGSYEQYF
TGTGCCTGGAGGTCTGGCAGTTACGAGCAGTACTTC
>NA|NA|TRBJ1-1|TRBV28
CASSTYRAEAFF
TGTGCCAGCAGTACTTACAGGGCTGAAGCTTTCTTT
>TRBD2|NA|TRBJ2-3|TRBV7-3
CASSPTSGPTDTQYF
TGTGCCAGCAGCCCTACTAGCGGGCCCACAGATACGCAGTATTTT
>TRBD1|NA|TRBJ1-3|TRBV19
CASSPRGTGGNTIYF
TGTGCCAGTAGTCCCAGGGGGACAGGTGGAAACACCATATATTTT
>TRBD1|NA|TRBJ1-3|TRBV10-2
CASIGTGANTIYF
TGCGCCAGCATTGGGACAGGGGCAAACACCATATATTTT
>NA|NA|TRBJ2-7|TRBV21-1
CANPDRAHEQYF
TGTGCCAACCCCGACAGGGCCCACGAGCAGTACTTC
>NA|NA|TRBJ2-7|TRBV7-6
CASSLARGEQYF
TGTGCCAGCAGCTTAGCCAGGGGCGAGCAGTACTTC
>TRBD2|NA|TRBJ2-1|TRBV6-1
CASSEEAGGRSNEQFF
TGTGCCAGCAGTGAGGAAGCGGGGGGGCGGAGCAATGAGCAGTTCTTC
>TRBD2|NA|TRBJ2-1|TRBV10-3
CAIGPEHGGNEQFF
TGTGCCATCGGACCTGAGCACGGGGGGAATGAGCAGTTCTTC
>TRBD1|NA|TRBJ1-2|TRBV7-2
CASSSGQRRGYGYTF
TGTGCCAGCAGCTCGGGACAGCGCCGGGGCTATGGCTACACCTTC
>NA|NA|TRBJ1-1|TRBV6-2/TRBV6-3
CASSPPDGKTEAFF
TGTGCCAGCAGCCCTCCCGACGGGAAGACTGAAGCTTTCTTT
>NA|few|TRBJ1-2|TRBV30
CAWSGQNYGYTF
TGTGCCTGGAGTGGGCAGAACTATGGCTACACCTTC
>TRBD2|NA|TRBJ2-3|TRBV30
CAWTLAGGTDTQYF
TGTGCCTGGACACTAGCGGGGGGCACAGATACGCAGTATTTT
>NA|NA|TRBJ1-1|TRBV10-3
CATIGGQLTEAFF
TGTGCCACCATAGGGGGACAACTCACTGAAGCTTTCTTT
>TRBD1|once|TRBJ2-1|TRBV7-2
CASTPYLQGAGSYNEQFF
TGTGCCAGCACCCCCTACCTACAGGGGGCGGGGTCCTACAATGAGCAGTTCTTC
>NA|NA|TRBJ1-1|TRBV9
CASSVKGELNTEAFF
TGTGCCAGCAGCGTCAAGGGGGAACTGAACACTGAAGCTTTCTTT
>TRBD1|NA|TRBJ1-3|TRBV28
CASSFRVRGLSGNTIYF
TGTGCCAGCAGCTTTAGGGTCAGGGGGCTATCTGGAAACACCATATATTTT
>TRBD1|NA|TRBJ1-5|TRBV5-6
CASSLENDRGLSNQPQHF
TGTGCCAGCAGCTTGGAAAACGACAGGGGGCTAAGCAATCAGCCCCAGCATTTT
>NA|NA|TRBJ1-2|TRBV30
CACPSDGNYGYTF
TGTGCCTGTCCCAGCGACGGGAACTATGGCTACACCTTC
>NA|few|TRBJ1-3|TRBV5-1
CASSLTGQISGNTIYF
TGCGCCAGCAGCCTCACCGGACAGATCTCTGGAAACACCATATATTTT
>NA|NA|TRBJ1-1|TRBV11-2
CASSLDGGNTEAFF
TGTGCCAGCAGCTTAGATGGAGGTAACACTGAAGCTTTCTTT
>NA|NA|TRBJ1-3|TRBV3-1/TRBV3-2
CASSQEKGGAFGNTIYF
TGTGCCAGCAGCCAAGAGAAAGGGGGGGCGTTTGGAAACACCATATATTTT
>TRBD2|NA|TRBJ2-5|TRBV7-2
CASSSLSGGQETQYF
TGTGCCAGCAGCTCCCTTAGCGGGGGACAAGAGACCCAGTACTTC
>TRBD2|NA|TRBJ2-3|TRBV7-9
CASSLLAGGPGDTQYF
TGTGCCAGCAGCTTACTAGCGGGGGGGCCGGGAGATACGCAGTATTTT
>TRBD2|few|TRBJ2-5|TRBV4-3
CASSPGLAGETQYF
TGCGCCAGCAGCCCCGGACTAGCGGGGGAGACCCAGTACTTC
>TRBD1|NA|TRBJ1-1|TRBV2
CASSTQGDSEAFF
TGTGCCAGCAGTACCCAGGGGGACTCTGAAGCTTTCTTT
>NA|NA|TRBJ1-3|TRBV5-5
CASSRGGTGNTIYF
TGTGCCAGCAGCCGCGGCGGGACTGGAAACACCATATATTTT
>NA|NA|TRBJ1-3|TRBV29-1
CSVEDSRSGNTIYF
TGCAGCGTTGAAGACTCGCGCTCTGGAAACACCATATATTTT
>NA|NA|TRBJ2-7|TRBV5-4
CASSLGGRTYEQYF
TGTGCCAGCAGCTTGGGGGGCAGAACCTACGAGCAGTACTTC
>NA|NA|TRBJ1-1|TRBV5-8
CASSLGTAGLNTEAFF
TGTGCCAGCAGCTTGGGGACGGCAGGGCTTAACACTGAAGCTTTCTTT
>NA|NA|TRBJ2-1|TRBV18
CASFHRRTARNEQFF
TGTGCCAGCTTCCACCGTCGGACAGCAAGGAATGAGCAGTTCTTC
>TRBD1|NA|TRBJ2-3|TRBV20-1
CSASSPKPGTGKLDTQYF
TGCAGTGCTAGTTCACCCAAACCCGGGACAGGGAAGTTAGATACGCAGTATTTT
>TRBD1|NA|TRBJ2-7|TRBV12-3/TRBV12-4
CASSPDRFHEQYF
TGTGCCAGCAGTCCGGACAGGTTCCACGAGCAGTACTTC
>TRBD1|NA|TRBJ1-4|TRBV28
CASTGDREKKLFF
TGTGCCAGCACGGGGGACAGGGAAAAAAAACTGTTTTTT
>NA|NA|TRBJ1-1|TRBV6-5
CASSPWQGMNTEAFF
TGTGCCAGCAGCCCGTGGCAGGGGATGAACACTGAAGCTTTCTTT
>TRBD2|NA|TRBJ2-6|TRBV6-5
CAGGEGTSGANVLTF
TGTGCCGGGGGGGAGGGGACCTCTGGGGCCAACGTCCTGACTTTC